These T cell receptor beta chains were read from a single sample in a study of molecular identifiers for immune sequencing clone quantification. TCRdb re-called the PCR reads with MiXCR, one entry per CDR3 protein. The sample includes over 65,000 distinct CDR3 sequences, about 23% of them seen just once. Sequencing was carried out using naive CD8+ T cells from blood, with Jurkat cell RNA spiked in. These receptors were obtained from a human donor in good health. Some libraries in this study had Jurkat cell RNA spiked in. Each CDR3 is given with its conserved first and last residue. A D gene is named only where the DNA matches it firmly. For some rows the clone size is stated as once, few or many, or as a class when expanded; others skip it.

size: -; D: TRBD2; V: TRBV5-3; J: TRBJ2-1; DNA: TGTGCCATTCCAGGCGGGGCGGGGGGCCACAATGAGCAGTTCTTC; CDR3: CAIPGGAGGHNEQFF
size: many; D: -; V: TRBV5-1; J: TRBJ1-5; DNA: TGCGCCAGCAGTCCCATGGGGGACCGTCAGCCCCAGCATTTT; CDR3: CASSPMGDRQPQHF
size: -; D: TRBD2; V: TRBV27; J: TRBJ2-3; DNA: TGTGCCAGCAGTTTATCGTCCTGGTCAAGCGGGGACGCAGATACGCAGTATTTT; CDR3: CASSLSSWSSGDADTQYF
size: -; D: -; V: TRBV20-1; J: TRBJ2-7; DNA: TGCAGTGCTAGAGTGCCTTTTGCCTACGAGCAGTACTTC; CDR3: CSARVPFAYEQYF
size: -; D: -; V: TRBV7-9; J: TRBJ2-2; DNA: TGTGCCAGCAGCGTTAGCGAGGCCAACACCGGGGAGCTGTTTTTT; CDR3: CASSVSEANTGELFF
size: many; D: TRBD2; V: TRBV5-6; J: TRBJ2-3; DNA: TGTGCCAGCAGCTTGCGAACTAGCGGGGCCTACACAGATACGCAGTATTTT; CDR3: CASSLRTSGAYTDTQYF
size: few; D: TRBD2; V: TRBV4-3; J: TRBJ2-7; DNA: TGCGCCAGCAGCCCTAAAGCCGGGACTAGTCTTTACGAGCAGTACTTC; CDR3: CASSPKAGTSLYEQYF
size: few; D: -; V: TRBV7-2; J: TRBJ1-4; DNA: TGTGCCAGCAGCCCCGTCTCAGGGGTAGAAAAACTGTTTTTT; CDR3: CASSPVSGVEKLFF
size: once; D: TRBD1; V: TRBV27; J: TRBJ2-1; DNA: TGTGCCAGCAGCGACAGGGTTTTTGAGCAGTTCTTC; CDR3: CASSDRVFEQFF
size: many; D: -; V: TRBV4-2; J: TRBJ2-7; DNA: TGTGCCAGCAGCCCTACAGGATACGAGCAGTACTTC; CDR3: CASSPTGYEQYF
size: -; D: -; V: TRBV4-3; J: TRBJ2-7; DNA: TGCGCCAGCAGCCGAGGGGTGGGAAGCCACGAGCAGTACTTC; CDR3: CASSRGVGSHEQYF
size: many; D: TRBD2; V: TRBV27; J: TRBJ2-3; DNA: TGTGCCAGCAGTTTGGGTAGCGGGGGTAGCACAGATACGCAGTATTTT; CDR3: CASSLGSGGSTDTQYF
size: many; D: TRBD2; V: TRBV7-2; J: TRBJ2-1; DNA: TGTGCCAGCAGCGAAGCTCCCCCGGGGAGCGGGAGCTCCTACAATGAGCAGTTCTTC; CDR3: CASSEAPPGSGSSYNEQFF
size: -; D: TRBD1; V: TRBV4-3; J: TRBJ1-6; DNA: TGCGCCAGCAGCCAAGAATGGACAGGGTGGAATTCACCCCTCCACTTT; CDR3: CASSQEWTGWNSPLHF
size: many; D: TRBD1; V: TRBV13; J: TRBJ2-7; DNA: TGTGCCAGCAGCTCCTCGGGACAGGGGGTGGAGCAGTACTTC; CDR3: CASSSSGQGVEQYF
size: -; D: -; V: TRBV19; J: TRBJ1-1; DNA: TGTGCCAGTAGTATAAAAGGGGATGTGTCGGTAAACACTGAAGCTTTCTTT; CDR3: CASSIKGDVSVNTEAFF
size: few; D: -; V: TRBV2; J: TRBJ2-1; DNA: TGTGCCAGCAGTGAATCCTCTACTCCCCAGTTCTTC; CDR3: CASSESSTPQFF
size: few; D: TRBD1; V: TRBV11-2; J: TRBJ1-1; DNA: TGTGCCAGCAGCTTAAGGGGGCAGGGACGTGACACTGAAGCTTTCTTT; CDR3: CASSLRGQGRDTEAFF
size: -; D: -; V: TRBV11-2; J: TRBJ1-1; DNA: TGTGCCAGCAGGGTGAACACTGAAGCTTTCTTT; CDR3: CASRVNTEAFF
size: many; D: -; V: TRBV19; J: TRBJ2-3; DNA: TGTGCCAGTAGTATTAGTTTTGGGGGGAGCACAGATACGCAGTATTTT; CDR3: CASSISFGGSTDTQYF
size: few; D: -; V: TRBV19; J: TRBJ2-5; DNA: TGTGCCAGTAGTTGGAGGTACCAAGAGACCCAGTACTTC; CDR3: CASSWRYQETQYF
size: many; D: TRBD1; V: TRBV27; J: TRBJ2-7; DNA: TGTGCCAGCAGCCTAACAGGGGTGGGCGAGCAGTACTTC; CDR3: CASSLTGVGEQYF
size: few; D: -; V: TRBV10-3; J: TRBJ2-2; DNA: TGTGCCATCAGTGAGACGGACAGTATGAACACCGGGGAGCTGTTTTTT; CDR3: CAISETDSMNTGELFF
size: few; D: -; V: TRBV5-8; J: TRBJ1-6; DNA: TGTGCCAGCAGCACCAACACTAGGGTATGGTATTCACCCCTCCACTTT; CDR3: CASSTNTRVWYSPLHF
size: many; D: TRBD1; V: TRBV7-2; J: TRBJ1-2; DNA: TGTGCCAGCAGCTTAACCACAGGGGGCAGTTATGGCTACACCTTC; CDR3: CASSLTTGGSYGYTF
size: few; D: TRBD1; V: TRBV11-2; J: TRBJ2-7; DNA: TGTGCCAGCAGTACCCCCGGGACAGGGGGCGACGAGCAGTACTTC; CDR3: CASSTPGTGGDEQYF
size: -; D: TRBD2; V: TRBV6-5; J: TRBJ2-3; DNA: TGTGCCAGCAGTTCGACTAGCAGAGATAACACAGATACACAGTATTTT; CDR3: CASSSTSRDNTDTQYF
size: -; D: TRBD2; V: TRBV18; J: TRBJ2-1; DNA: TGTGCCAGCTCACCACTGGCTAGCGGACTATATGAGCAGTTCTTC; CDR3: CASSPLASGLYEQFF
size: many; D: -; V: TRBV30; J: TRBJ1-1; DNA: TGTGCCTGGAGTATACAAACGAACACTGAAGCTTTCTTT; CDR3: CAWSIQTNTEAFF
size: many; D: TRBD1; V: TRBV7-9; J: TRBJ2-1; DNA: TGTGCCAGCAGCTCTCGACAGGGAGCCAAGTCCTACAATGAGCAGTTCTTC; CDR3: CASSSRQGAKSYNEQFF
size: many; D: -; V: TRBV27; J: TRBJ2-4; DNA: TGTGCCAGCAGTTTATTTGCAGGGGAATTCAACATTCAGTACTTC; CDR3: CASSLFAGEFNIQYF
size: many; D: -; V: TRBV5-4; J: TRBJ2-7; DNA: TGTGCCAGCAGCCTGCAGGGCGAGCAGTACTTC; CDR3: CASSLQGEQYF
size: -; D: TRBD2; V: TRBV11-2; J: TRBJ2-3; DNA: TGTGCCAGCAGCCCCGGGACTAGCGGGAGGGGCACAGATACGCAGTATTTT; CDR3: CASSPGTSGRGTDTQYF
size: few; D: -; V: TRBV5-4; J: TRBJ2-7; DNA: TGTGCCAGCAGCTTGGTTCTTTCCCCCTACGAGCAGTACTTC; CDR3: CASSLVLSPYEQYF
size: many; D: -; V: TRBV5-4; J: TRBJ2-3; DNA: TGTGCCAGCAGCTTGGGGCGCACAGGATTCTTCAGCACAGATACGCAGTATTTT; CDR3: CASSLGRTGFFSTDTQYF
size: -; D: -; V: TRBV4-3; J: TRBJ2-7; DNA: TGCGCCAGCAGCCCGGGACAAGGGGCAACTTACGAGCAGTACTTC; CDR3: CASSPGQGATYEQYF
size: -; D: TRBD2; V: TRBV19; J: TRBJ2-5; DNA: TGTGCCAGTAGTGAGGGACTAGCGAACCAAGAGACCCAGTACTTC; CDR3: CASSEGLANQETQYF
size: -; D: TRBD1; V: TRBV5-1; J: TRBJ1-2; DNA: TGCGCCAGCAGCACCTCCAGGGGGGCCCTCTATGGCTACACCTTC; CDR3: CASSTSRGALYGYTF
size: few; D: TRBD2; V: TRBV12-3/TRBV12-4; J: TRBJ2-3; DNA: TGTGCCAGTAGCGGGGTAAGAACAGATACGCAGTATTTT; CDR3: CASSGVRTDTQYF
size: few; D: -; V: TRBV6-2/TRBV6-3; J: TRBJ2-2; DNA: TGTGCCAGCAGTTACTCTAGGCAGCCCGACACCGGGGAGCTGTTTTTT; CDR3: CASSYSRQPDTGELFF
size: -; D: -; V: TRBV4-3; J: TRBJ2-2; DNA: TGCGCCAGCAGCCAAGATGGGGCCCCCGGGGAGCTGTTTTTT; CDR3: CASSQDGAPGELFF
size: -; D: TRBD2; V: TRBV7-8; J: TRBJ2-4; DNA: TGTGCCAGCAGCTTGGATGGGGGGGACATTCAGTACTTC; CDR3: CASSLDGGDIQYF
size: few; D: -; V: TRBV10-3; J: TRBJ1-1; DNA: TGTGCCATCAGTGATGGGGCATTGAACACTGAAGCTTTCTTT; CDR3: CAISDGALNTEAFF
size: many; D: TRBD2; V: TRBV29-1; J: TRBJ2-2; DNA: TGCAGCGTTCGGGAGGAAAACACCGGGGAGCTGTTTTTT; CDR3: CSVREENTGELFF
size: -; D: -; V: TRBV11-2; J: TRBJ2-3; DNA: TGTGCCAGCAGCTTGGAAGGAGGACTCCCATTAGCAGATACGCAGTATTTT; CDR3: CASSLEGGLPLADTQYF
size: few; D: -; V: TRBV7-9; J: TRBJ2-3; DNA: TGTGCCAGCAGCTTAGGTAGTCCCGCAGATACGCAGTATTTT; CDR3: CASSLGSPADTQYF
size: -; D: TRBD1; V: TRBV6-5; J: TRBJ2-5; DNA: TGTGCCAGCAGTTACGGGGGGACAGGGGTAGAGACCCAGTACTTC; CDR3: CASSYGGTGVETQYF
size: few; D: -; V: TRBV11-2; J: TRBJ2-3; DNA: TGTGCCAGCAGCACGGGACTCCCAGATACGCAGTATTTT; CDR3: CASSTGLPDTQYF
size: many; D: -; V: TRBV4-1; J: TRBJ2-3; DNA: TGCGCCAGCAGCCAAGAGGGGTATGCAGATACGCAGTATTTT; CDR3: CASSQEGYADTQYF
size: many; D: -; V: TRBV7-6; J: TRBJ2-5; DNA: TGTGCCAGCGCAGACACCCTACAAGAGACCCAGTACTTC; CDR3: CASADTLQETQYF
size: many; D: -; V: TRBV30; J: TRBJ1-2; DNA: TGTGCCTGGAGTGAGGGGTATGGCTACACCTTC; CDR3: CAWSEGYGYTF
size: few; D: TRBD1; V: TRBV30; J: TRBJ2-7; DNA: TGTGCCTGGAGTACCGGGACAGGGGTCGAGCAGTACTTC; CDR3: CAWSTGTGVEQYF
size: -; D: -; V: TRBV10-1; J: TRBJ2-1; DNA: TGCACCAGCAGTGAGTCCCGAGTCAGACGGGGTTACAATGAGCAGTTCTTC; CDR3: CTSSESRVRRGYNEQFF
size: many; D: -; V: TRBV7-6; J: TRBJ1-4; DNA: TGTGCCAGCAGCTCATCATGGGGAGGTTCCCAAGGGGAAAAACTGTTTTTT; CDR3: CASSSSWGGSQGEKLFF
size: many; D: TRBD1; V: TRBV6-5; J: TRBJ1-5; DNA: TGTGCCAGCAGTTTCTCGGGACAGAACAATCAGCCCCAGCATTTT; CDR3: CASSFSGQNNQPQHF
size: few; D: -; V: TRBV24-1; J: TRBJ1-5; DNA: TGTGCCACCAGTGACTCCTCTGGGCCCCAGCATTTT; CDR3: CATSDSSGPQHF
size: -; D: TRBD2; V: TRBV4-3; J: TRBJ2-1; DNA: TGCGCCAGCAGCCAAGGAGCGGGAGCCTTCAATGAGCAGTTCTTC; CDR3: CASSQGAGAFNEQFF
size: few; D: -; V: TRBV5-5; J: TRBJ2-5; DNA: TGTGCCAGCAGCTTAAGCAGAGTACAAGAGACCCAGTACTTC; CDR3: CASSLSRVQETQYF